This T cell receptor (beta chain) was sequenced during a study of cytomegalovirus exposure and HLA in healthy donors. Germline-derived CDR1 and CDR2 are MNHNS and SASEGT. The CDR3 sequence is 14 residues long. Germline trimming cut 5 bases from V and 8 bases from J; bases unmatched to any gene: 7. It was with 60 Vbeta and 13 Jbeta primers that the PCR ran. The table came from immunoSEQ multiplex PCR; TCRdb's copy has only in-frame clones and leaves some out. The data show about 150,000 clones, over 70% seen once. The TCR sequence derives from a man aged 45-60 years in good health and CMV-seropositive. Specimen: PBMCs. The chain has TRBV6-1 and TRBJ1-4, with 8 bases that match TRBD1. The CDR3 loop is CASSRTGPGEKLFF. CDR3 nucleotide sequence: TGTGCCAGCAGTCGGACAGGGCCGGGAGAAAAACTGTTTTTT.